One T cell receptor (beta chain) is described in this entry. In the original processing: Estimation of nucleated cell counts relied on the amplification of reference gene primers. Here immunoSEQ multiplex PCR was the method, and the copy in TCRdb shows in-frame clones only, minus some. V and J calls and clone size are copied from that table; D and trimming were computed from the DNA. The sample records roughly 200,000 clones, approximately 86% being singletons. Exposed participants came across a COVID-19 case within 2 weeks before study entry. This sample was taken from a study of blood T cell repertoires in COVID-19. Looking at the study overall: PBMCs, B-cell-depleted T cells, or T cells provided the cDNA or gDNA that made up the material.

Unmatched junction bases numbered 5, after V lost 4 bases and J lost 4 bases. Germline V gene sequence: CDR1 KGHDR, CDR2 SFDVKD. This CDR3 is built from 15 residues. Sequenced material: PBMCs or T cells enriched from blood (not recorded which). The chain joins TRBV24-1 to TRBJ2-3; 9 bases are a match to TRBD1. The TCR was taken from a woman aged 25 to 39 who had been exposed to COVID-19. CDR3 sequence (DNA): TGTGCCACCAGTGACCTACAGGGGGCCGCAGATACGCAGTATTTT. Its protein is CATSDLQGAADTQYF.